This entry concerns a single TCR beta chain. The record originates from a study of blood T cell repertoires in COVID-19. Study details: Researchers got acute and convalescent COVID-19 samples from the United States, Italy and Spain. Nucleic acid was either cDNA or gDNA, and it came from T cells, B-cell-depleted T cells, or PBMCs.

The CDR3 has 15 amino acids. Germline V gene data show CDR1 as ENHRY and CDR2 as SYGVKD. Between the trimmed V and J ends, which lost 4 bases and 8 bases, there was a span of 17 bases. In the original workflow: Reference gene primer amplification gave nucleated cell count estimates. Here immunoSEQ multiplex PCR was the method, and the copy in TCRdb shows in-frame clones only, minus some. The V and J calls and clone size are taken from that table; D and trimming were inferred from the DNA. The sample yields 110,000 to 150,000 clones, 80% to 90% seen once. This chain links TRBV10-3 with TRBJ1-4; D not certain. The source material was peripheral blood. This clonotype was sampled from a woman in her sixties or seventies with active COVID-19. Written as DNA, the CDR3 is TGTGCCATCAGTGTCTCGGACGGACCGGGGGAAAAACTGTTTTTT. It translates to CAISVSDGPGEKLFF.